This TCR beta chain was obtained from a study of T cell responses to AZD1222 COVID-19 vaccine. CDR1 MNHEY and CDR2 SVGAGI come from the germline V gene. The CDR3 loop spans 14 amino acids. The V gene lost 4 bases and the J gene lost 0 bases, with 9 bases spanning the gap. Pooled in the analysis were second doses at about 4 or about 12 weeks. Comments on this clone: What it binds is not known.

Overall study findings and caveats: At study baseline, merely over 5 AZD1222 recipients were seropositive. Repertoires were obtained solely post-peak T cell response. Clonal diversity was possibly underestimated, and the donors were mostly white British, with more females.

Clones were read by immunoSEQ multiplex PCR, and TCRdb kept only the in-frame ones, dropping some. In the table there are approximately 110,000 clones, around 92% of which are singletons. The V gene is TRBV6-5, the J gene TRBJ2-5; D could derive from TRBD1 or TRBD2 (5 bases each). The TCR sequence derives from an adult who received the AZD1222 COVID-19 vaccine. The sample consisted of peripheral blood, taken 28 days after the second AZD1222 dose. CDR3 nucleotide sequence: TGTGCCAGCAGTTCCGGGGCCTACCAAGAGACCCAGTACTTC. This sequence encodes CASSSGAYQETQYF.